The sequence of this T cell receptor (beta chain) was determined in a study of blood T cells in healthy people across ages. The authors ran a second PCR of roughly 7 to 11 cycles using a sample-barcoded 5' primer and a J-beta primer mix. TCRdb re-derived calls from the 5' RACE reads in MiXCR, one entry per CDR3 protein. The repertoire holds about 900,000 distinct CDR3 sequences, with around 48% as singletons. This clonotype was picked up a small number of times. Germline CDR1 and CDR2: MDHEN and SYDVKM. With V trimmed by 5 bases and J by 2 bases, 11 bases remained unmatched. The CDR3 totals 17 residues.

Sequenced material: blood. The sequence was collected from a man aged 30-40 years in good health. The chain couples TRBV28 to TRBJ2-5; 10 nucleotides line up with TRBD2. This CDR3 is CASSPQRTSGEQETQYF. As DNA, the CDR3 is TGTGCCAGCAGTCCGCAAAGGACTAGCGGAGAACAAGAGACCCAGTACTTC. The full variable domain, completed using reference TRBV28 and TRBJ2-5, is DVKVTQSSRYLVKRTGEKVFLECVQDMDHENMFWYRQDPGLGLRLIYFSYDVKMKEKGDIPEGYSVSREKKERFSLILESASTNQTSMYLCASSPQRTSGEQETQYFGPGTRLLVL.